The T cell receptor (beta chain) described here comes from a study of cytomegalovirus exposure and HLA in healthy donors. The PCR had 60 Vbeta and 13 Jbeta primers. This table comes from immunoSEQ multiplex PCR, and its TCRdb copy is limited to in-frame clones, with some not included. The sample lists around 75,000 clones, approximately 80% occurring once. This CDR3 comprises 17 residues. Germline V gene sequence: CDR1 MNHNS, CDR2 SASEGT. V lost 1 base, J lost 4 bases, and 19 bases lay in between. The sequence came from a man aged 18-30 years in good health and CMV-seronegative. Sequencing input: PBMCs. The J gene is TRBJ1-2, the V gene TRBV6-1; D unclear. CDR3 residues: CASSEDPQGLGGYGYTF. The CDR3 nucleotides are TGTGCCAGCAGTGAAGATCCCCAAGGTTTAGGAGGCTATGGCTACACCTTC.